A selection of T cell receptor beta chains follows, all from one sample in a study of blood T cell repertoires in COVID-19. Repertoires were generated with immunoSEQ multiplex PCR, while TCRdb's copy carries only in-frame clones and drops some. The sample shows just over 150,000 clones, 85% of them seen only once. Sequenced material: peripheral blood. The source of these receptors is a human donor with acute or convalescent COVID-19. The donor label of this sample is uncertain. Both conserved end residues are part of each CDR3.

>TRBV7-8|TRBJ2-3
CASSATGADTQYF
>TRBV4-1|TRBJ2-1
CASSQVPAYNEQFF
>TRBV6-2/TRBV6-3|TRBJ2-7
CASSYGLADEQYF
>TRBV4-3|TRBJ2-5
CASSPYGTGVGETQYF
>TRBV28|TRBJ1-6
CASRPQTGYNSPLHF
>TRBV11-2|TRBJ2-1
CASSPSGGYEQFF
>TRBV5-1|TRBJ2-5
CASSAVPQETQYF
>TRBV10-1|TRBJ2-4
CASMGDRGTFWYF
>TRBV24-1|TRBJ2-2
CATSDGAAGELFF
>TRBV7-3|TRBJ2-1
CASSGGGTGTWNEQFF
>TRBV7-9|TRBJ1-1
CASSPQGTRTEAFF
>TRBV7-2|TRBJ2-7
CASSLGGQSTYEQYF
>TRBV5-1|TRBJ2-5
CASSFDRGDEYF
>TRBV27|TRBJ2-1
CASSLSPGTDQLGANEQFF
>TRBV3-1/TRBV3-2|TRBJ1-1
CASSAPGIPNTEAFF
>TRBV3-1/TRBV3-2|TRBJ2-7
CASSQESGSRNYEQYF
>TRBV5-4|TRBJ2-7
CASSSRLAGPHEQYF
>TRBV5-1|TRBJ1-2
CASSFGDPRLPGLIYGYTF
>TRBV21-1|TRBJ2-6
CASSKLQDTSGANVLTF
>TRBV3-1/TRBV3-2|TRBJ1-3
CASSPGLLLSGNTIYF
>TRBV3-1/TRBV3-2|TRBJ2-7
CASSRQRGTGGSYEQYF
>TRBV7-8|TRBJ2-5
CASSRELAGGPGETQYF